The T cell receptor beta chain under discussion was sequenced for a study of T cell responses to AZD1222 COVID-19 vaccine. Assay: immunoSEQ multiplex PCR; the TCRdb copy retains only in-frame clones and omits some. Of fewer than 20,000 clones listed, 89% are singletons. Notes on the study in general: No repertoire was sampled before or during the peak T cell response, only after it. Just 5 to 7 AZD1222 recipients were seropositive at baseline.

Trimming at V came to 8 bases and at J to 2 bases, leaving 4 bases not matched to a gene. Germline CDR1 WNHNN, CDR2 SYGVQD (reference sequence). The CDR3 is 14 residues long. Second-dose intervals near 4 or 12 weeks were combined. A word on this clone: Its specificity is unknown.

The material sequenced was peripheral blood, taken 28 days after the second AZD1222 dose. The sequence was collected from an adult who received the AZD1222 COVID-19 vaccine. The chain employs TRBV10-1 and TRBJ2-2, with 8 nucleotides matching TRBD2. The CDR3 reads CASRGGPNTGELFF. The CDR3 region has the DNA TGCGCCAGCCGGGGGGGGCCTAACACCGGGGAGCTGTTTTTT.